These 6 T cell receptor beta chains originate from one sample sequenced in a study of blood T cell repertoires in COVID-19. Measured with immunoSEQ multiplex PCR; TCRdb has only the in-frame clones, and not every one. Here the sample spans about 210,000 clones, around 83% being singletons. Sequenced input: PBMCs or T cells enriched from blood (not recorded which). These TCRs come from a young woman who had been exposed to COVID-19.

This chain links TRBV6-5 with TRBJ1-3, with 10 bases lining up with TRBD1. Trimming cost V 9 bases and J 1 base; bases outside gene matches: 6. The CDR3 length is 15 residues. In germline, CDR1 is MNHEY, CDR2 SVGAGI. CDR3 DNA: TGTGCCAGTTTCTTGGGACAGGGGTCTGGAAACACCATATATTTT. Protein product: CASFLGQGSGNTIYF.

The V gene is TRBV5-1, the J gene TRBJ2-3, with D perhaps matching TRBD1 (6 bases). The germline CDR1 and CDR2 sequences are SGHRS and YFSETQ. V shed 0 bases and J shed 1 base, with 12 bases lying between them. This CDR3 has 16 amino acids. CDR3 residues: CASSLVAAGGTDTQYF. The CDR3 bases are TGCGCCAGCAGCTTGGTTGCGGCAGGGGGCACAGATACGCAGTATTTT.

The rearrangement links TRBV7-8 to TRBJ2-1; possibly TRBD1 for D (5 bases). CDR3 length equals 13 residues. The V gene lost 4 bases and the J gene lost 10 bases, with 14 bases spanning the gap. The germline CDR1 and CDR2 sequences are SGHVS and FQNEAQ. CDR3 amino acids: CASSSSREEEQFF. CDR3 DNA: TGTGCCAGCAGCTCGAGCAGGGAAGAAGAGCAGTTCTTC.

This clone appeared once. This chain joins TRBV5-1 and TRBJ2-2; D possibly corresponds to TRBD2 (5 bases). Germline V gene sequence: CDR1 SGHRS, CDR2 YFSETQ. V was clipped by 5 bases and J by 1 base, with 18 bases between them. This CDR3 has 17 amino acids. The CDR3 reads CASRMVSYGVNTGELFF. The CDR3 bases are TGCGCCAGCAGAATGGTATCCTACGGGGTGAACACCGGGGAGCTGTTTTTT. The full variable domain, its missing parts supplied by reference TRBV5-1 and TRBJ2-2, is KAGVTQTPRYLIKTRGQQVTLSCSPISGHRSVSWYQQTPGQGLQFLFEYFSETQRNKGNFPGRFSGRQFSNSRSEMNVSTLELGDSALYLCASRMVSYGVNTGELFFGEGSRLTVL.

Worth noting for this clone: At one boundary the junction diverges from the germline segment, which might be a read error. The CDR3 nucleotides are TGTGCTAGCAGCTTAGACGGTAGCACAGATACGCAGTATTTT. It translates to CASSLDGSTDTQYF. V and J are TRBV7-7 and TRBJ2-3; no clear D. The CDR3 has 14 residues. Looked up from germline, CDR1 is SSHAT and CDR2 is FNYEAQ (reference sequence).

This clone has just a few counts. V gene TRBV18 combines with J gene TRBJ2-5; a weak D match, TRBD2 (6 bases). CDR3 length: 17 amino acids. Germline CDR1 reads KGHSH; CDR2 reads LQKENI. Trimming stripped 2 bases from V and 5 bases from J, with 21 bases between. The DNA of the CDR3 is TGTGCCAGCTCACCAAGGCGGGGCGTTTCTAATGGGGAGACCCAGTACTTC. This codes for CASSPRRGVSNGETQYF.